Following are 26 T cell receptor beta chains from one sample sequenced in a study of tumor-infiltrating lymphocytes in glioblastoma multiforme. TCR beta libraries were built from RNA through three nested multiplex PCR rounds using modified ARM-PCR. TCRdb re-derived calls from the multiplex PCR reads in MiXCR, one entry per CDR3 protein. The sample shows about 8,400 distinct CDR3 sequences, about four fifths of them seen only once. The specimen was brain tumor tissue. Receptor source: a male donor with glioblastoma.

The rearrangement uses TRBV10-3 and TRBJ2-7; D perhaps matches TRBD1 (5 bases). Germline V CDR1 and CDR2: ENHRY, SYGVKD. V was shortened by 4 bases and J by 0 bases, with 10 bases between the two germline ends. CDR3 length equals 14 residues. The CDR3 here is CAISGGPTSYEQYF. The CDR3 DNA sequence: TGTGCCATCAGTGGGGGCCCTACCTCCTACGAGCAGTACTTC.

This clonotype has just one count. One end of the junction varies from germline; a read error may be responsible. The rearrangement uses TRBV11-2 and TRBJ2-1, with a possible D match to TRBD2 (6 bases). In germline, CDR1 is SGHAT, CDR2 FQNNGV. This CDR3 spans 19 amino acids. Here the CDR3 reads CASSLDFPTSQGGGDEQLF. As DNA, the CDR3 is TGTGCCAGCAGCTTAGATTTCCCCACCTCTCAGGGAGGTGGGGATGAGCAGCTCTTC.

This clonotype came up once. The rearrangement joins TRBV30 to TRBJ2-4; D is uncertain. CDR1 GTSNPN and CDR2 SVGIG come from the germline V gene (reference sequence). V lost 1 base and J lost 1, with 11 bases in between. CDR3 length: 15 residues. The CDR3 DNA sequence: TGTGCCTGGAGTGATGCTGCCGGGGCCAAAAACATTCAGTACTTC. Protein product: CAWSDAAGAKNIQYF.

This chain connects TRBV6-5 to TRBJ2-1; 7 bases match TRBD1. Germline V gene sequence: CDR1 MNHEY, CDR2 SVGAGI. CDR3 length: 14 residues. J lost 4 bases, V lost 6 bases, and 6 bases had no gene match. CDR3 DNA sequence: TGTGCCAGCAGAAAAGGGGGCCCATACAATGAGCAGTTCTTC. Amino acids: CASRKGGPYNEQFF.

This sequence joins TRBV10-2 and TRBJ2-7; 9 nucleotides match TRBD2. The CDR3 has 15 residues. Germline loops: CDR1 WSHSY, CDR2 SAAADI. With 1 base clipped from V and 2 bases from J, the junction kept 3 bases outside the gene matches. CDR3: CASSEWPSGTYEQYF. CDR3 sequence (DNA): TGCGCCAGCAGTGAGTGGCCTAGCGGGACCTACGAGCAGTACTTC.

This clonotype was counted a single time. No conserved phenylalanine or tryptophan is present at the end of the CDR3, so a read error is the likely explanation. The chain combines TRBV28 with TRBJ1-6; no firm D call. CDR1 is MDHEN and CDR2 is SYDVKM in the germline V gene. The CDR3 runs to 14 residues. The CDR3, as DNA: TGTGCCAGCAGTCCTGTGGGTGATAATTCACACCTCCACATT. This translates into CASSPVGDNSHLHI.

V and J are TRBV6-5 and TRBJ2-1, with 11 bases identical to TRBD2. CDR1 is MNHEY, CDR2 SVGAGI, per germline. The CDR3 spans 18 residues. The J segment lost 7 bases and the V segment lost 4 bases, leaving 15 bases of the junction unmatched. The CDR3, as DNA: TGTGCCAGCAGTTCTAGTAGCGGGAGGGCCGGGGTTGGGAATGAGCAGTTCTTC. It yields the protein CASSSSSGRAGVGNEQFF.

V and J are TRBV6-6 and TRBJ1-5; D is possibly TRBD1 (6 bases). Trimming took 5 bases from V and 6 from J, leaving 17 bases between them. CDR3 length: 15 residues. Germline V gene sequence: CDR1 MNHNY, CDR2 SVGAGI (reference sequence). The CDR3 DNA reads as TGTGCCAGCAGTAGTAGGGACATTTACGGTCAGCCCCAGCATTTT. Translated, it gives CASSSRDIYGQPQHF.

In regard to this clonotype: At one end the junction does not follow the germline gene, possibly because of a read error. The chain recombines TRBV5-1 with TRBJ2-1; D is tentatively TRBD1 or TRBD2 (6 bases each). CDR1 SGHRS and CDR2 YFSETQ come from the germline V gene. The CDR3 is made up of 16 amino acids. In DNA form, the CDR3 reads TGCGCCAGCAGCCCCTCGTCGGGGGCGCACTACAATGAGCAATTCTTC. Its protein is CASSPSSGAHYNEQFF. Combining the CDR3 with reference TRBV5-1 and TRBJ2-1 gives the whole variable domain KAGVTQTPRYLIKTRGQQVTLSCSPISGHRSVSWYQQTPGQGLQFLFEYFSETQRNKGNFPGRFSGRQFSNSRSEMNVSTLELGDSALYLCASSPSSGAHYNEQFFGPGTRLTVL.

The count of this clonotype is one. Compared with germline, one end of the junction differs, possibly owing to a read error. The chain joins TRBV11-2 to TRBJ2-2; TRBD2 might be the D (6 bases). This CDR3 contains 20 residues. Looked up from germline, CDR1 is SGHAT and CDR2 is FQNNGV. The CDR3 loop is CASTPSSGQGLAVNTGEMFF. Here the CDR3 DNA reads TGTGCCAGCACCCCCTCATCCGGCCAAGGGTTAGCGGTAAACACCGGGGAGATGTTTTTT.

As for this clonotype: Compared with germline, one end of the junction differs, possibly owing to a read error. J is TRBJ1-3 and V is TRBV5-4, with 7 positions matching TRBD1. CDR1 is SGHNT, CDR2 YYREEE, per germline (reference sequence). The length of the CDR3 is 14 residues. The CDR3 sequence: CVSSLKGQGNTIYF. The CDR3 DNA follows: TGTGTCAGCAGCCTAAAGGGACAGGGAAACACCATATATTTT.

For this clonotype: At one end, the junction sequence differs from germline, possibly due to a read error. The rearrangement uses TRBV5-6 and TRBJ2-2; 7 bases match TRBD1. This CDR3 spans 16 amino acids. Germline V lookup: CDR1 SGHDT, CDR2 YYEEEE. CDR3 sequence reads: CASSFADRFDTGELSF. The CDR3 region has the DNA TGTGCCAGCAGCTTCGCGGACAGGTTCGACACCGGGGAGCTGTCCTTT. The full variable domain, in which reference TRBV5-6 and TRBJ2-2 provide the parts outside the CDR3, is DAGVTQSPTHLIKTRGQQVTLRCSPKSGHDTVSWYQQALGQGPQFIFQYYEEEERQRGNFPDRFSGHQFPNYSSELNVNALLLGDSALYLCASSFADRFDTGELSFGEGSRLTVL.

This clonotype was seen more than once but under ten times. This chain joins TRBV11-2 and TRBJ1-5; D remains ambiguous. The V end was cut by 3 bases, the J end by 3 bases, with 9 bases between. This CDR3 spans 14 amino acids. CDR1 and CDR2 from the germline V gene are SGHAT and FQNNGV. The CDR3 sequence is CASSLSDANQPQHF. CDR3 DNA: TGTGCCAGCAGCTTGAGCGACGCCAATCAGCCCCAGCATTTT.

The genes are TRBV11-2 and TRBJ1-6; D is possibly TRBD1 (5 bases). This CDR3 comprises 15 residues. Germline assignment: CDR1 SGHAT and CDR2 FQNNGV. V shed 5 bases and J shed 10 bases, with 18 bases lying between them. CDR3 DNA sequence: TGTGCCAGCAGCCCGGGGACCTACAGAGGGTCACCCCTCCACTTT. Its protein is CASSPGTYRGSPLHF.

This chain links TRBV11-2 with TRBJ2-2; D is uncertain. Deletions cut 3 bases from V and 5 bases from J, with 7 bases between. This CDR3 contains 13 residues. The germline gives CDR1 SGHAT, CDR2 FQNNGV. The chain's CDR3 is CASSLVMTGELFF. CDR3 DNA: TGTGCCAGCAGCTTGGTTATGACCGGGGAGCTGTTTTTT.

Turning to this clonotype: One junction end does not reproduce the germline sequence, and a read error may be involved. This chain uses TRBV30 with TRBJ2-1; perhaps TRBD1 as D (6 bases). The CDR3 consists of 11 residues. Germline V gene lookup returns CDR1 GTSNPN and CDR2 SVGIG (reference sequence). CDR3 DNA sequence: TGTGCCTGGGGAAGGGGGAATGTGCAGTTCTTC. Its translation: CAWGRGNVQFF.

As concerns this clonotype: The conserved closing phenylalanine or tryptophan is absent in this CDR3, likely reflecting a read error. No DNA is shown, since the ends of the CDR3 on it are uncertain; the CDR3 is the one TCRdb lists. V gene TRBV6-2 or TRBV6-3 combines with J gene TRBJ1-1. Germline CDR1 reads MNHEY; CDR2 reads SVGEGT. The CDR3 sequence runs 13 residues, both termini included. CDR3 residues: CASSYEEGRGALC.

This clonotype rates as large. The CDR3 is CASSYTYYEQYF. DNA for the CDR3: TGTGCCAGCAGTTACACTTACTACGAGCAGTACTTC. This chain joins TRBV6-6 and TRBJ2-7; the D is unclear. The germline CDR1 and CDR2 sequences are MNHNY and SVGAGI (reference sequence). The CDR3 runs to 12 residues. Trimming stripped 2 bases from V and 3 bases from J, with 5 bases between.

Of note for this clonotype: Since no conserved phenylalanine or tryptophan closes the CDR3, a read error is the likely cause. The genes are TRBV11-2 and TRBJ2-3, with D possibly being TRBD2 (6 bases). The CDR3 totals 14 residues. Trimming took off 1 base at V and 4 bases at J, with 9 bases between the two ends. Germline loops: CDR1 SGHAT, CDR2 FQNNGV. The CDR3 nucleotides read TGTGCCAGCAGCTTAGGAATAGCGGCAGATACGCAGTATTTG. This gives the protein CASSLGIAADTQYL.

The chain is built from TRBV5-1 and TRBJ2-1, with D perhaps TRBD2 (6 bases). CDR1 SGHRS and CDR2 YFSETQ come from the germline V gene. With 3 bases removed from V and 8 bases from J, the gap between germline ends came to 24 bases. There are 17 residues in the CDR3. The CDR3 here is CASSSGRVGGPGHEQFF. The DNA for the CDR3 is TGCGCCAGCAGCTCTGGGCGAGTGGGAGGCCCCGGCCATGAGCAGTTCTTC.

Details on this clonotype: A read error may account for a junction end that differs from germline. The V call is TRBV7-9, the J call TRBJ2-5, with D perhaps matching TRBD2 (6 bases). The CDR3 loop spans 15 amino acids. The germline V gene encodes CDR1 SEHNR and CDR2 FQNEAQ (reference sequence). The CDR3 loop is CAISFPSSGQETQYF. CDR3 nucleotide sequence: TGTGCCATCAGCTTTCCGAGTAGCGGACAAGAGACCCAGTACTTC.

Regarding this clonotype: The germline gene is not matched at one end of the junction; a read error may be the cause. The J gene is TRBJ2-1, the V gene TRBV6-5; 7 nucleotides agree with TRBD2. Germline V gene sequence: CDR1 MNHEY, CDR2 SVGAGI. The CDR3 loop spans 13 amino acids. The chain's CDR3 is CVSSYSGGDGQFF. CDR3 nucleotides: TGTGTCAGCAGTTACTCTGGGGGGGATGGACAGTTCTTC.

Worth noting for this clonotype: A read error may produce the germline difference seen at one junction end. The CDR3 sequence: CASSLNASGPYERYF. As DNA, the CDR3 is TGCGCCAGCAGCTTGAACGCTAGCGGGCCCTACGAGCGGTACTTC. V usage is TRBV5-1 and J usage is TRBJ2-7, with 8 bases matching TRBD2. Looked up from germline, CDR1 is SGHRS and CDR2 is YFSETQ. CDR3 length equals 15 residues.

Remarks on this clonotype: Sequence at one end of the junction differs from germline and may be a read error. The chain joins TRBV11-3 to TRBJ1-3, with unresolved D. Per germline, CDR1 SGHNT and CDR2 YENEEA. This CDR3 comprises 15 residues. The DNA for the CDR3 is TGTGTCAGCAGCTTACGGTCCGGGGAGCTGAACACCATATATTTT. Protein product: CVSSLRSGELNTIYF.

This clonotype was observed a few times. The chain couples TRBV11-1 to TRBJ2-7, with D tentatively TRBD2 (5 bases). Germline V gene lookup returns CDR1 SGHAT and CDR2 FQDESV (reference sequence). Trimming cost V 5 bases and J 3 bases, with 20 bases left between them. CDR3 length: 16 residues. CDR3 sequence (DNA): TGTGCCAGCAGCCCCTCTGCCCTAGCTGCACACTACGAGCAGTACTTC. It yields the protein CASSPSALAAHYEQYF.

This clonotype was seen only once. A much larger clonotype is one base distant, so this may be a read error. The rearrangement joins TRBV20-1 to TRBJ2-1; D ambiguous. Deletions cut 2 bases from V and 6 bases from J, with 5 bases between. From germline, CDR1 is DFQATT and CDR2 SNEGSKA (reference sequence). This CDR3 region has 11 residues. The DNA for the CDR3 is TGCAGTGCTAGACCCCTCAATGAGCAGTTCTTC. This translates into CSARPLNEQFF.